Below, one TCR beta chain is given with its context. Its antigen is still unknown. No conserved phenylalanine or tryptophan ends this CDR3, so it is likely a read error. The data belong to a study of breast tumors, draining lymph nodes, adjacent tissues. One entry per CDR3 protein results from TCRdb running MiXCR on the multiplex PCR reads. This table holds approximately 9,000 distinct CDR3 sequences, 42% found once. The germline gives CDR1 MNHEY, CDR2 SVGAGI. This CDR3 has 15 amino acids. The V gene lost 0 bases and the J gene lost 14 bases, with 17 bases spanning the gap. Study-wide findings and caveats: Tumors had less TCR diversity than lymph nodes, more than nontumor tissue. The lymph node origin of tumor T cells was framed as consistent with a hypothesis, not demonstrated. Tumor and nontumor repertoires were significantly more similar in luminal-like than in basal-like breast cancer.

Sequencing was carried out using tumor-adjacent breast tissue. This clonotype originated in a female donor with breast cancer. Some clones in this sample may be carry-over from other donors' samples. The rearrangement uses TRBV6-5 and TRBJ1-6; tentatively, D is TRBD1 (6 bases). The CDR3, as DNA: TGTGCCAGCAGTTACTCGACGGGGGGGCAGTTGGCCCTCCACTCT. It is translated as CASSYSTGGQLALHS.